This T cell receptor (beta chain) was recorded in a study of blood T cell repertoires in COVID-19. Measured with immunoSEQ multiplex PCR; TCRdb has only the in-frame clones, and not every one. Of about 210,000 clones in the sample, approximately 88% were seen once. The germline CDR1 and CDR2 sequences are SGDLS and YYNGEE. V was clipped by 0 bases and J by 0 bases; unmatched bases: 6. CDR3 length: 16 residues. Enrolled through a virtual design, the participants were between roughly 18 and 90 years of age and came from 24 US areas. Participants were placed into cohorts based on the clinical history they reported. Cohort 3 donors counted as recovered after two negative PCRs, clearance, or resolved symptoms.

Sequencing input: PBMCs or T cells enriched from blood (not recorded which). The TCR comes from a woman aged 18 to 35 who had recovered from COVID-19. The chain has TRBV9 and TRBJ2-7; 7 bases match TRBD2. DNA for the CDR3: TGTGCCAGCAGCGTAGGCAGCGGGAAATTCTCCTACGAGCAGTACTTC. This encodes CASSVGSGKFSYEQYF. Complete variable domain (other parts from reference TRBV9 and TRBJ2-7): DSGVTQTPKHLITATGQRVTLRCSPRSGDLSVYWYQQSLDQGLQFLIQYYNGEERAKGNILERFSAQQFPDLHSELNLSSLELGDSALYFCASSVGSGKFSYEQYFGPGTRLTVT.